Below, one TCR beta chain is given with its context. Original processing methods: Amplification of reference gene primers was used by the study to estimate nucleated cell counts. Sequenced by immunoSEQ multiplex PCR; TCRdb stores in-frame clones only, minus some. The V and J calls and clone size come from that table; D and trimming were worked out from the DNA. The sample consists of some 47,000 clones, roughly 90% of them appearing once. These data come from a study of blood T cell repertoires in COVID-19. Trimming cost V 4 bases and J 6 bases; bases outside gene matches: 11. Per germline, CDR1 LGHNA and CDR2 YNFKEQ. CDR3 length equals 17 residues.

The sequencing input was peripheral blood. This clonotype originated in a woman aged 80 or over in a cohort sampled during active or convalescent COVID-19. The chain is built from TRBV4-2 and TRBJ1-6, with 8 bases aligning to TRBD1. CDR3 region: CASSPLGRQGSNSPLHF. DNA of the CDR3: TGTGCCAGCAGCCCTCTCGGACGACAGGGGTCTAATTCACCCCTCCACTTT.